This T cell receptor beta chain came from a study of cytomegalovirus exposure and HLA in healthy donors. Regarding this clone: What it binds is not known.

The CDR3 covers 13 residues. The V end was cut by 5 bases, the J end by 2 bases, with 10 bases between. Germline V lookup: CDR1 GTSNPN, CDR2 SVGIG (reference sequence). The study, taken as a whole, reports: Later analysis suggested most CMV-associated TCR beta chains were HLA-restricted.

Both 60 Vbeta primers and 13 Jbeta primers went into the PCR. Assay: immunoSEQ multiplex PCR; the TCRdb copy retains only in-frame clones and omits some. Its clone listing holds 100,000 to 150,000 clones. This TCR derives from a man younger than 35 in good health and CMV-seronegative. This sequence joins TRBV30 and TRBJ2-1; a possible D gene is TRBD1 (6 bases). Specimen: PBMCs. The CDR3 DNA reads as TGTGCCTGGGGACAGAACACCTACAATGAGCAGTTCTTC. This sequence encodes CAWGQNTYNEQFF.